The 20 T cell receptor beta chains listed next were all sequenced from one sample in a study of blood T cell repertoires in COVID-19. TCRdb keeps only in-frame clones here, not all; method: immunoSEQ multiplex PCR. The table has about 230,000 clones, about 83% seen once. The material sequenced was peripheral blood. These receptors all stem from a man aged 40-49 years with active or convalescent COVID-19.

The V call is TRBV11-3, the J call TRBJ2-3, with TRBD2 identical over 10 bases. Trimming removed 1 base from V and 2 bases from J; junction bases left unmatched: 3. Per germline, CDR1 SGHNT and CDR2 YENEEA. The CDR3 is 16 amino acids. CDR3 nucleotide sequence: TGTGCCAGCAGCTTAGCCCTAGCGGGGGACACAGATACGCAGTATTTT. The encoded protein is CASSLALAGDTDTQYF.

The chain couples TRBV7-8 to TRBJ1-5; D is unclear. V was cut by 1 base and J by 2 bases, with 6 bases left in between. CDR1 SGHVS and CDR2 FQNEAQ come from the germline V gene. The CDR3 consists of 14 residues. CDR3 bases: TGTGCCAGCAGCTTAGAGCAGGGCAATCAGCCCCAGCATTTT. This gives the protein CASSLEQGNQPQHF.

This chain joins TRBV12-3 or TRBV12-4 and TRBJ1-1, with 8 positions matching TRBD1. CDR3 size: 13 residues. Trimming took 5 bases from V and 11 from J; bases not matched to a gene: 10. The chain's CDR3 is CASSEDRGLRAFF. CDR3 bases: TGTGCCAGCAGTGAAGACAGGGGATTACGCGCTTTCTTT.

The chain couples TRBV3-1 (or the pseudogene TRBV3-2) to TRBJ2-1, with 10 bases identical to TRBD2. The germline gives CDR1 LGHDT, CDR2 YNNKEL (reference sequence). V shed 1 base, J shed 9 bases, and the junction held 6 bases outside the gene matches. This CDR3 is built from 15 residues. CDR3 DNA sequence: TGTGCCAGCAGCCAAGTGACTAGCGGGTTGACTGAGCAGTTCTTC. Protein: CASSQVTSGLTEQFF.

The chain couples TRBV3-1 (or the pseudogene TRBV3-2) to TRBJ1-2; unclear D gene. In germline, CDR1 is LGHDT, CDR2 YNNKEL (reference sequence). This CDR3 contains 15 residues. V dropped 7 bases and J dropped 0 bases, with 15 bases sitting between them. CDR3: CASTPAGLANYGYTF. The CDR3 DNA sequence: TGTGCCAGCACCCCGGCAGGACTTGCTAACTATGGCTACACCTTC.

This clone was found a few times. The V and J genes are TRBV10-1 and TRBJ1-2; D is unclear. Trimming cost V 0 bases and J 2 bases, with 4 bases left between them. This CDR3 contains 13 residues. Germline lookup yields CDR1 WNHNN and CDR2 SYGVQD (reference sequence). This chain's CDR3 is CASSESMNYGYTF. Here the CDR3 DNA reads TGCGCCAGCAGTGAGTCTATGAACTATGGCTACACCTTC.

The chain joins TRBV4-2 to TRBJ2-1, with a possible D match to TRBD1 (6 bases). Trimming shortened V by 0 bases and J by 5 bases, and 11 bases separated the two germline ends. This CDR3 contains 15 residues. Germline CDR1 reads LGHNA; CDR2 reads YNFKEQ. Written as DNA, the CDR3 is TGTGCCAGCAGCCAAGAGTCAGGGGTCCACAATGAGCAGTTCTTC. Its translation: CASSQESGVHNEQFF.

V is TRBV24-1 and J is TRBJ1-5, with 11 bases aligning to TRBD1. Germline assignment: CDR1 KGHDR and CDR2 SFDVKD. This CDR3 is 16 amino acids long. The trim removed 2 bases at V and 7 bases at J, leaving 6 bases unmatched. The CDR3 loop reads CATSDWTGGAEQPQHF. The CDR3 bases are TGTGCCACCAGTGATTGGACAGGGGGCGCCGAGCAGCCCCAGCATTTT.

This chain links TRBV7-2 with TRBJ1-2, with a tentative D call TRBD1 (6 bases). This CDR3 spans 13 amino acids. The germline CDR1 and CDR2 sequences are SGHTA and FQGNSA. With 9 bases removed from V and 6 bases from J, the gap between germline ends came to 17 bases. CDR3 loop: CASTVPPGDGYTF. The CDR3 region has the DNA TGTGCCAGTACTGTTCCCCCAGGGGATGGCTACACCTTC.

This chain joins TRBV5-1 and TRBJ2-2; TRBD1 matches 8 bases. Germline CDR1 reads SGHRS; CDR2 reads YFSETQ. This CDR3 region has 14 residues. V was pared by 4 bases and J by 4 bases, with 3 bases of the junction left unmatched. The CDR3 protein is CASSLQGGTGELFF. Written as DNA, the CDR3 is TGCGCCAGCAGCCTACAGGGGGGCACCGGGGAGCTGTTTTTT.

This chain uses TRBV11-3 with TRBJ1-1, with 8 nucleotides matching TRBD1. The CDR3 totals 18 residues. Germline trimming cut 6 bases from V and 0 bases from J; bases unmatched to any gene: 15. From germline, CDR1 is SGHNT and CDR2 YENEEA. CDR3 nucleotide sequence: TGTGCCAGCAGACTCGGACAGGGACAAGGGGCCGTGAACACTGAAGCTTTCTTT. Amino acid sequence: CASRLGQGQGAVNTEAFF.

The DNA for the CDR3 is TGCGCCAGCAGCCAAGGGGACAGGGGGTTGGATGGCTACACCTTC. Amino acid sequence: CASSQGDRGLDGYTF. The chain joins TRBV4-3 to TRBJ1-2, with 11 bases aligning to TRBD1. The length of the CDR3 is 15 residues. V lost 1 base to trimming and J lost 6 bases; unmatched junction nucleotides: 4. CDR1 and CDR2 (germline): LGHNA, YSLEER.

The chain carries TRBV6-5 and TRBJ1-2; D gene uncertain. The CDR3 runs to 14 residues. In germline, CDR1 is MNHEY, CDR2 SVGAGI. V was trimmed by 2 bases and J by 3 bases, leaving 10 bases between them. CDR3 residues: CASSYAPGDYGYTF. The CDR3 DNA is TGTGCCAGCAGTTACGCCCCCGGGGACTATGGCTACACCTTC.

The genes are TRBV11-3 and TRBJ2-2; D may be TRBD2 (5 bases). Trimming pared 1 base from V and 5 bases from J, leaving 8 bases between. Germline V gives CDR1 SGHNT, CDR2 YENEEA. This CDR3 is built from 14 residues. The CDR3 here is CASSLGPGTGELFF. CDR3 DNA: TGTGCCAGCAGCTTAGGCCCGGGGACCGGGGAGCTGTTTTTT.

This chain links TRBV3-1 (or the pseudogene TRBV3-2) with TRBJ2-1; a weak D match, TRBD2 (6 bases). V dropped 4 bases and J dropped 5 bases, with 15 bases sitting between them. The CDR3 is made up of 15 amino acids. Germline CDR1 reads LGHDT; CDR2 reads YNNKEL (reference sequence). The CDR3 DNA follows: TGTGCCAGCAGCCCACCGGGACTCAAGGACAATGAGCAGTTCTTC. Protein: CASSPPGLKDNEQFF.

The chain uses TRBV10-3 and TRBJ2-5, with TRBD2 matching over 8 bases. V gave up 3 bases and J gave up 4 bases; unmatched junction bases: 7. This CDR3 is built from 15 residues. CDR1 and CDR2 from the germline V gene are ENHRY and SYGVKD. The CDR3 loop reads CAISDGLAATETQYF. Here the CDR3 DNA reads TGTGCCATCAGTGACGGACTAGCAGCGACAGAGACCCAGTACTTC.

V usage is TRBV19 and J usage is TRBJ2-1, with 9 bases matching TRBD1. Unmatched junction bases numbered 8, after V lost 5 bases and J lost 6 bases. The CDR3 spans 15 residues. Per the germline V gene, CDR1 is LNHDA and CDR2 is SQIVND (reference sequence). The DNA of the CDR3 is TGTGCCAGTAGTCCAGGGGACAGGGCTTTCAATGAGCAGTTCTTC. It codes for CASSPGDRAFNEQFF.

The chain joins TRBV7-2 to TRBJ2-7; 12 nucleotides agree with TRBD2. V gave up 4 bases and J gave up 4 bases; unmatched junction bases: 14. There are 18 residues in the CDR3. The V gene's germline CDR1 is SGHTA and CDR2 FQGNSA. The CDR3 nucleotides are TGTGCCAGCAGCTCCTCTATAACTAGCGGGGGGTGGGCTTACGAGCAGTACTTC. It translates to CASSSSITSGGWAYEQYF.

The chain carries TRBV5-1 and TRBJ2-3, with 7 positions matching TRBD2. The CDR3 loop spans 15 amino acids. Germline CDR1 and CDR2: SGHRS and YFSETQ. Trimming at V came to 1 base and at J to 0 bases, leaving 2 bases not matched to a gene. The CDR3 coding sequence is TGCGCCAGCAGCTTGTCCGGGAGGAGCACAGATACGCAGTATTTT. Amino acid sequence: CASSLSGRSTDTQYF.

V usage is TRBV9 and J usage is TRBJ1-2; no clear D gene. Per the germline V gene, CDR1 is SGDLS and CDR2 is YYNGEE. The V gene lost 3 bases and the J gene lost 4 bases, with 7 bases spanning the gap. The CDR3 is 12 residues long. CDR3 nucleotide sequence: TGTGCCAGCAGCGCTCCTAGCTATGGCTACACCTTC. It yields the protein CASSAPSYGYTF.